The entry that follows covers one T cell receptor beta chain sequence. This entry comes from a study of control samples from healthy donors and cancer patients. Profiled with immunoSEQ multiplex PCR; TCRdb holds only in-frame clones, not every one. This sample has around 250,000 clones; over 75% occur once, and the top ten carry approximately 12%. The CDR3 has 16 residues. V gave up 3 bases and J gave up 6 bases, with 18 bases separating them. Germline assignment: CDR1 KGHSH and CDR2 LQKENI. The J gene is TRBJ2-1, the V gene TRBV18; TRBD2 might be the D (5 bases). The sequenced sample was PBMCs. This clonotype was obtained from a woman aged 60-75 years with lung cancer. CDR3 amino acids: CASSPLSGSYGNEQFF. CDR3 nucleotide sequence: TGTGCCAGCTCACCTTTGTCGGGATCTTACGGCAATGAGCAGTTCTTC.